Below are 15 T cell receptor beta chains sequenced from a single sample in a study of cytomegalovirus exposure and HLA in healthy donors. The PCR ran on 60 Vbeta and 13 Jbeta primers. Libraries were prepared by immunoSEQ multiplex PCR; TCRdb keeps only in-frame clonotypes and omits some of them. The sample lists about 120,000 clones, about 80% occurring once. Sample: PBMCs. These receptors came from a woman between 50 and 59 years old in good health and CMV-seronegative.

This clone was seen once. One junction end disagrees with the germline gene, perhaps due to a read error. The rearrangement joins TRBV7-7 to TRBJ2-7, with 9 bases lining up with TRBD2. Germline V CDR1 and CDR2: SSHAT, FNYEAQ (reference sequence). This CDR3 is 16 amino acids long. The CDR3, as DNA: TGTGCTAGCAGCACTCCGACTAGCGGACCATCCTACGAGCAGTACTTC. As protein: CASSTPTSGPSYEQYF.

This clone was picked up a small number of times. The rearrangement links TRBV27 to TRBJ2-4; D possibly corresponds to TRBD2 (6 bases). Germline V gene lookup returns CDR1 MNHEY and CDR2 SMNVEV (reference sequence). The CDR3 is 17 residues long. The V end was cut by 6 bases, the J end by 0 bases, with 18 bases between. Here the CDR3 DNA reads TGTGCCAGCAGAGCGCATCGAAGGGGACTAGCCAAAAACATTCAGTACTTC. Amino acids: CASRAHRRGLAKNIQYF.

The V call is TRBV5-1, the J call TRBJ2-7; 10 bases fit TRBD2. The germline V gene encodes CDR1 SGHRS and CDR2 YFSETQ. This CDR3 contains 16 residues. The V segment lost 0 bases and the J segment 0 bases; nucleotides outside the gene matches: 3. DNA for the CDR3: TGCGCCAGCAGCTTGGACCCTAGCGGGAGCTCCTACGAGCAGTACTTC. As protein: CASSLDPSGSSYEQYF.

The chain combines TRBV7-2 with TRBJ2-7, with D unresolved. The length of the CDR3 is 14 residues. V was shortened by 5 bases and J by 5 bases, with 16 bases between the two germline ends. Germline values: CDR1 SGHTA, CDR2 FQGNSA. The CDR3 DNA reads as TGTGCCAGCAGCCTCCTTCGCTCCCGGGACGAGCAGTACTTC. This translates into CASSLLRSRDEQYF.

The chain carries TRBV28 and TRBJ1-1; unclear D gene. V was shortened by 3 bases and J by 4 bases, with 9 bases between the two germline ends. The CDR3 has 13 residues. Germline V CDR1 and CDR2: MDHEN, SYDVKM. CDR3 in DNA: TGTGCCAGCAGTTTGGGCCTATTCACTGAAGCTTTCTTT. The encoded protein is CASSLGLFTEAFF. Filled out from reference TRBV28 and TRBJ1-1, the complete variable domain reads DVKVTQSSRYLVKRTGEKVFLECVQDMDHENMFWYRQDPGLGLRLIYFSYDVKMKEKGDIPEGYSVSREKKERFSLILESASTNQTSMYLCASSLGLFTEAFFGQGTRLTVV.

This clone has just a few counts. The CDR3 here is CASSGGSADTQYF. CDR3 nucleotides: TGTGCCAGCAGTGGCGGGAGCGCAGATACGCAGTATTTT. This sequence joins TRBV2 and TRBJ2-3; 7 positions agree with TRBD2. Germline lookup yields CDR1 SNHLY and CDR2 FYNNEI. There are 13 residues in the CDR3. V was clipped by 4 bases and J by 4 bases; unmatched bases: 2.

This chain links TRBV28 with TRBJ1-1, with D uncertain. Germline V gives CDR1 MDHEN, CDR2 SYDVKM. CDR3 length equals 12 residues. Deletions cut 4 bases from V and 11 bases from J, with 14 bases between. The CDR3 coding sequence is TGTGCCAGCAGTTCCCTCCCGGGGTACGCTTTCTTT. Its translation is CASSSLPGYAFF.

This sequence joins TRBV7-2 and TRBJ2-1; D might be TRBD2 (5 bases). The length of the CDR3 is 14 residues. CDR1 is SGHTA, CDR2 FQGNSA, per germline. Trimming pared 4 bases from V and 1 base from J, leaving 8 bases between. The CDR3 protein is CASSSGNSYNEQFF. The CDR3 DNA is TGTGCCAGCAGCTCCGGGAATTCCTACAATGAGCAGTTCTTC.

This clone was observed a handful of times. CDR3 in DNA: TGTGCCAGTAAAATTGGGGCAGCTGGGGCCAACGTCCTGACTTTC. Translated: CASKIGAAGANVLTF. The chain recombines TRBV19 with TRBJ2-6, with D possibly being TRBD1 (5 bases). The germline V gene has CDR1 LNHDA and CDR2 SQIVND (reference sequence). This CDR3 has 15 amino acids. V was pared by 7 bases and J by 2 bases, with 12 bases between.

The CDR3 loop reads CASKVAGGLLGDEQFF. The CDR3 bases are TGTGCCAGCAAGGTCGCAGGGGGGCTTTTGGGGGATGAGCAGTTCTTC. The chain uses TRBV28 and TRBJ2-1, with D tentatively TRBD1 (7 bases). The CDR3 length is 16 residues. The V end was cut by 7 bases, the J end by 8 bases, with 24 bases between. Per the germline V gene, CDR1 is MDHEN and CDR2 is SYDVKM.

V is TRBV27 and J is TRBJ2-7, with 7 nucleotides matching TRBD1. There are 16 residues in the CDR3. The ends lost 6 bases at V and 3 bases at J; junction bases unmatched: 14. Germline V gene lookup returns CDR1 MNHEY and CDR2 SMNVEV (reference sequence). Here the CDR3 reads CASSPPPYRGNYEQYF. In DNA, the CDR3 is TGTGCCAGCAGCCCACCCCCTTACAGGGGTAACTACGAGCAGTACTTC.

The chain uses TRBV6-6 and TRBJ2-7; a weak D match, TRBD1 (6 bases). The CDR3 covers 12 residues. V was pared by 4 bases and J by 6 bases, with 10 bases between. Germline lookup yields CDR1 MNHNY and CDR2 SVGAGI (reference sequence). The CDR3 reads CASSSQGFEQYF. The CDR3 DNA reads as TGTGCCAGCAGTTCCCAGGGGTTCGAGCAGTACTTC.

V gene TRBV5-6 combines with J gene TRBJ1-1, with TRBD1 as a possible D gene (6 bases). Germline-derived CDR1 and CDR2 are SGHDT and YYEEEE. The V and J ends lost 4 bases and 3 bases respectively, with 13 bases between them. The CDR3 is 14 residues long. The CDR3 reads CASSRVGGDTEAFF. CDR3 bases: TGTGCCAGCAGCCGGGTAGGGGGGGACACTGAAGCTTTCTTT.

The chain uses TRBV11-2 and TRBJ2-7; D remains ambiguous. The CDR3 is 16 amino acids. Between the trimmed V and J ends, which lost 0 bases and 0 bases, there was a span of 12 bases. CDR1 is SGHAT, CDR2 FQNNGV, per germline. The CDR3 region is CASSLDRFADSYEQYF. CDR3 nucleotide sequence: TGTGCCAGCAGCTTAGATCGGTTCGCTGACTCCTACGAGCAGTACTTC. Looking up the rest from reference TRBV11-2 and TRBJ2-7 gives the full variable domain: EAGVAQSPRYKIIEKRQSVAFWCNPISGHATLYWYQQILGQGPKLLIQFQNNGVVDDSQLPKDRFSAERLKGVDSTLKIQPAKLEDSAVYLCASSLDRFADSYEQYFGPGTRLTVT.

This clone was seen more than once but under ten times. As DNA, the CDR3 is TGTGCCAGCACCGATGGGGACAGTATGAATGAGCAGTTCTTC. The encoded protein is CASTDGDSMNEQFF. V is TRBV6-1 and J is TRBJ2-1, with 7 nucleotides matching TRBD1. Germline lookup yields CDR1 MNHNS and CDR2 SASEGT. V was clipped by 7 bases and J by 7 bases; unmatched bases: 10. CDR3 length: 14 residues.